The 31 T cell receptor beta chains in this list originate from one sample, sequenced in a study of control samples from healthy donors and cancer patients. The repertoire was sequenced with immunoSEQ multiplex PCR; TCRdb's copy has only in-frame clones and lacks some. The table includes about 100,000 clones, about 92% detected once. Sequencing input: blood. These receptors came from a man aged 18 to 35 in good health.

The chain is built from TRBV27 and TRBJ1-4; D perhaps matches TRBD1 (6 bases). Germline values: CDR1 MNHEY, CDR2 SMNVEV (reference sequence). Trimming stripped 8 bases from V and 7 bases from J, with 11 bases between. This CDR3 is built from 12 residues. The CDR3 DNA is TGTGCCAGCGGGGAGGGGGTTGAAAAACTGTTTTTT. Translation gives CASGEGVEKLFF. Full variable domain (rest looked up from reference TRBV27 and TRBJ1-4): EAQVTQNPRYLITVTGKKLTVTCSQNMNHEYMSWYRQDPGLGLRQIYYSMNVEVTDKGDVPEGYKVSRKEKRNFPLILESPSPNQTSLYFCASGEGVEKLFFGSGTQLSVL.

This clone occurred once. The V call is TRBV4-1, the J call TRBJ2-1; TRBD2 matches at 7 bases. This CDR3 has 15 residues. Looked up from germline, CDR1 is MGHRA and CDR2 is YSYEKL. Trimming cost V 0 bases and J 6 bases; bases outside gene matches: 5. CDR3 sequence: CASSQDGGGGNEQFF. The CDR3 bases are TGCGCCAGCAGCCAAGATGGGGGGGGAGGCAATGAGCAGTTCTTC.

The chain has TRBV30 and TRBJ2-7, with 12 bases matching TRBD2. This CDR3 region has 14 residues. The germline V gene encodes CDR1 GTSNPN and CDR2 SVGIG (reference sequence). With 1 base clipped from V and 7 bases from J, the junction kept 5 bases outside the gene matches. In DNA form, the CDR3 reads TGTGCCTGGAGTGGGGGGACTAGCGGGTTAGAGCAGTACTTC. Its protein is CAWSGGTSGLEQYF.

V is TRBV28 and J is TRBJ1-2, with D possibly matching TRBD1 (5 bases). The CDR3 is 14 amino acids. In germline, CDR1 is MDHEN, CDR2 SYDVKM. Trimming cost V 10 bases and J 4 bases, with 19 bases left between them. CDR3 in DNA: TGTGCCACCCCCGAGTCCCAGGGAGGCTATGGCTACACCTTC. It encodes CATPESQGGYGYTF.

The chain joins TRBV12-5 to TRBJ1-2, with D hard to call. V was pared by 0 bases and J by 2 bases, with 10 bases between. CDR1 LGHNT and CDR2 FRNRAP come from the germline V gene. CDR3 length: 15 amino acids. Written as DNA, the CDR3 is TGTGCTAGTGGTTTGGTCAACGCGGGGAACTATGGCTACACCTTC. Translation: CASGLVNAGNYGYTF. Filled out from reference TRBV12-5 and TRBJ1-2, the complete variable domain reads DARVTQTPRHKVTEMGQEVTMRCQPILGHNTVFWYRQTMMQGLELLAYFRNRAPLDDSGMPKDRFSAEMPDATLATLKIQPSEPRDSAVYFCASGLVNAGNYGYTFGSGTRLTVV.

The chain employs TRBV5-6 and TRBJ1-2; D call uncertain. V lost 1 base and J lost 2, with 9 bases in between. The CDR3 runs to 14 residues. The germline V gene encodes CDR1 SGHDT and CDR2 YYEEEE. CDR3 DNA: TGTGCCAGCAGCTTGAGCTTGATGAACTATGGCTACACCTTC. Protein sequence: CASSLSLMNYGYTF.

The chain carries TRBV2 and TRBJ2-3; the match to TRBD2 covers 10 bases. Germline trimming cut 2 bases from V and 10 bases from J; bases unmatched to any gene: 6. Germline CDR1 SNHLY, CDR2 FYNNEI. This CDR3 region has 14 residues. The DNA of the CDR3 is TGTGCCAGCAGTGAAAGCGGGGGGGCTTCTCCGCAGTATTTT. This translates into CASSESGGASPQYF.

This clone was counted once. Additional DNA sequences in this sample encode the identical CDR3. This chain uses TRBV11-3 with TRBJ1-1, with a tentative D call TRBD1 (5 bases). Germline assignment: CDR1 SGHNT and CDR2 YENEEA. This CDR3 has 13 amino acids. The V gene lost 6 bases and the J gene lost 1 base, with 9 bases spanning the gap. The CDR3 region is CASSLQENTEAFF. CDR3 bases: TGTGCCAGCAGTTTACAGGAGAACACTGAAGCTTTCTTT. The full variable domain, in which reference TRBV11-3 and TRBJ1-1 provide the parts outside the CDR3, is EAGVVQSPRYKIIEKKQPVAFWCNPISGHNTLYWYLQNLGQGPELLIRYENEEAVDDSQLPKDRFSAERLKGVDSTLKIQPAELGDSAVYLCASSLQENTEAFFGQGTRLTVV.

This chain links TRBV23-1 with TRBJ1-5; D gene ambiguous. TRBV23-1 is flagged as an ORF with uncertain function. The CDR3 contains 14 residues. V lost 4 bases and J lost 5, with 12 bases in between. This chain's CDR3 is CASSRAICDQPQHF. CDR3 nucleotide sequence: TGCGCCAGCAGTCGAGCCATTTGTGATCAGCCCCAGCATTTT.

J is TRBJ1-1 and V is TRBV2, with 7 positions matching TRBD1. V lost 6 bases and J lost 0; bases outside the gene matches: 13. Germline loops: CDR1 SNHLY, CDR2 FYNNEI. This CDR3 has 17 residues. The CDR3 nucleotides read TGTGCCAGCAGCCTACGAGCGACAGGGACCATGAACACTGAAGCTTTCTTT. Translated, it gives CASSLRATGTMNTEAFF.

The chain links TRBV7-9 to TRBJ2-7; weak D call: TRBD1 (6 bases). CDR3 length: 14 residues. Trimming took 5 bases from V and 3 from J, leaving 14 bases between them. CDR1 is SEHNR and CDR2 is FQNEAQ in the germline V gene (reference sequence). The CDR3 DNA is TGTGCCAGCAGCCTTCGGGACACAAACTACGAGCAGTACTTC. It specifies CASSLRDTNYEQYF. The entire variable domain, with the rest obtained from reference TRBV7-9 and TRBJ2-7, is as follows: DTGVSQNPRHKITKRGQNVTFRCDPISEHNRLYWYRQTLGQGPEFLTYFQNEAQLEKSRLLSDRFSAERPKGSFSTLEIQRTEQGDSAMYLCASSLRDTNYEQYFGPGTRLTVT.

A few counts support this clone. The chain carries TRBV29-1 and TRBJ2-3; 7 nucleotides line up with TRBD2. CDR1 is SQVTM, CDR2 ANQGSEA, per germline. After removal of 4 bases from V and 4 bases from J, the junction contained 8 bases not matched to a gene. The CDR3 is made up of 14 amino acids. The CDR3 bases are TGCAGCGTTGGTTCAGGGAGGGCGGCAGATACGCAGTATTTT. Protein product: CSVGSGRAADTQYF.

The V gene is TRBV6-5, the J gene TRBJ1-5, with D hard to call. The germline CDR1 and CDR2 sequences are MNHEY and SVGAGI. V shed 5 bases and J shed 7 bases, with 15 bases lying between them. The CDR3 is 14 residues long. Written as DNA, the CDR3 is TGTGCCAGCAGTCCCATTTACGACGGGCAGCCCCAGCATTTT. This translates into CASSPIYDGQPQHF.

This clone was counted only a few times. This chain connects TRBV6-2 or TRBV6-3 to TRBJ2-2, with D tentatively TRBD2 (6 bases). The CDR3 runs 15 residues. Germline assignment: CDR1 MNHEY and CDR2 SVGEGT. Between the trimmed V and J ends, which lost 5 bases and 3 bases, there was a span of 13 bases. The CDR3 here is CASSTGVSDTGELFF. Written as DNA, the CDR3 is TGTGCCAGCAGTACGGGGGTGTCCGACACCGGGGAGCTGTTTTTT.

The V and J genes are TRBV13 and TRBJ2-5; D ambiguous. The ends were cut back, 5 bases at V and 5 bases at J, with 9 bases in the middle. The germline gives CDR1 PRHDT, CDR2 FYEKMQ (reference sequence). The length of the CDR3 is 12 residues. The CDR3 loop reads CASSPPDETQYF. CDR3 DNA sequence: TGTGCCAGCAGCCCCCCAGATGAGACCCAGTACTTC.

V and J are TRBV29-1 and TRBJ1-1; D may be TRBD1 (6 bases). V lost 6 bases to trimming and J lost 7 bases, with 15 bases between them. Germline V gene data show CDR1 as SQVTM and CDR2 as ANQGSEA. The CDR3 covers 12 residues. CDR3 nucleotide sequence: TGCAGCGTCCAGGGGTATATTTATGAAGCTTTCTTT. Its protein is CSVQGYIYEAFF. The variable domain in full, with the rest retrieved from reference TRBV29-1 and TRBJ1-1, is SAVISQKPSRDICQRGTSLTIQCQVDSQVTMMFWYRQQPGQSLTLIATANQGSEATYESGFVIDKFPISRPNLTFSTLTVSNMSPEDSSIYLCSVQGYIYEAFFGQGTRLTVV.

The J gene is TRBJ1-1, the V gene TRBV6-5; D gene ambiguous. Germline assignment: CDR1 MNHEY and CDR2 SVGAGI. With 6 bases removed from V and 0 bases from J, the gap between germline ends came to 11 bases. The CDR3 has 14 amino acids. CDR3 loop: CASRTAFMNTEAFF. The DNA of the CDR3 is TGTGCCAGCAGGACTGCTTTCATGAACACTGAAGCTTTCTTT.

CDR3 bases: TGTGCCAGCTCACCACGCACAGATACGCAGTATTTT. Translated, it gives CASSPRTDTQYF. The chain couples TRBV18 to TRBJ2-3; D gene ambiguous. Trimming stripped 1 base from V and 1 base from J, with 0 bases between. The length of the CDR3 is 12 residues. Germline CDR1 is KGHSH and CDR2 is LQKENI.

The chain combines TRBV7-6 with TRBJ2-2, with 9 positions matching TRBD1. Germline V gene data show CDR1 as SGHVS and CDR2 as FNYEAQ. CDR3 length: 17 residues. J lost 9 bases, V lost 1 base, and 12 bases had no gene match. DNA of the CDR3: TGTGCCAGCAGCTTAGACCGGGACAGGGAAGGAGTAAGGGAGCTGTTTTTT. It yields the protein CASSLDRDREGVRELFF.

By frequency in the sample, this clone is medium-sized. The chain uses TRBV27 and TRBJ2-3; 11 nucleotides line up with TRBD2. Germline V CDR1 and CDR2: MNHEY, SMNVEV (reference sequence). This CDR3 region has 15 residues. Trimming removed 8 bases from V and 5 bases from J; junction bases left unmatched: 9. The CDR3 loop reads CASRLVAGGKDTQYF. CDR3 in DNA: TGTGCCAGCCGCCTGGTAGCGGGAGGGAAAGATACGCAGTATTTT.

CDR3 DNA: TGTGCCAGCAGTGACGAGCTAGCGGGAGGCCCAGATACGCAGTATTTT. Its protein product is CASSDELAGGPDTQYF. This rearrangement joins TRBV6-4 to TRBJ2-3; 11 bases fit TRBD2. V was clipped by 2 bases and J by 4 bases; unmatched bases: 5. The CDR3 has 16 residues. The V gene's germline CDR1 is MRHNA and CDR2 SNTAGT.

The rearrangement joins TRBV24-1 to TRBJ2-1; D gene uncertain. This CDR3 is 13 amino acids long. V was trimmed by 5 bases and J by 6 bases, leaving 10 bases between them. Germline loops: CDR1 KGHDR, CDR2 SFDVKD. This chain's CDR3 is CATSVSSRNEQFF. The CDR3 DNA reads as TGTGCCACCAGTGTCAGTTCGCGCAATGAGCAGTTCTTC.

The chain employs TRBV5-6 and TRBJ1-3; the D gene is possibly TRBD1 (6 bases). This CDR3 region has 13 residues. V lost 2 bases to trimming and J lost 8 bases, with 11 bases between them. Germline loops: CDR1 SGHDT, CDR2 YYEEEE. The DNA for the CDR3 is TGTGCCAGCAGCTTAGGTCAGGGGTACACCATATATTTT. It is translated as CASSLGQGYTIYF.

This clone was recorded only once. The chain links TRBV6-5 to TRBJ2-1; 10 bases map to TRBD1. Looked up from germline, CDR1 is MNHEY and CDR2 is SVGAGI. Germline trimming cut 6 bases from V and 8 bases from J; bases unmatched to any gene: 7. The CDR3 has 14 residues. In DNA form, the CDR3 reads TGTGCCAGCAGGAGCGGGACAGGGGACGATGAGCAGTTCTTC. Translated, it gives CASRSGTGDDEQFF.

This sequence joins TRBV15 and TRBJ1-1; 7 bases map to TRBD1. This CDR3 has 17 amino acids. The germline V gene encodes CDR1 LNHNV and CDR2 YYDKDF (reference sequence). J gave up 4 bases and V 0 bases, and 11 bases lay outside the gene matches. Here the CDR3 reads CATSRDTARQGRTEAFF. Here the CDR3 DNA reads TGTGCCACCAGCAGAGATACGGCCAGACAGGGTCGCACTGAAGCTTTCTTT.

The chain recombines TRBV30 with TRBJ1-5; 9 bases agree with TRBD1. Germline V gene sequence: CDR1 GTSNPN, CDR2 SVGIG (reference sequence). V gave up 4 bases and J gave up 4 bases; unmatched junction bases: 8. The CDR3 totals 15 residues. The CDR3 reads CAWKLSDRGNQPQHF. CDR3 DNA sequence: TGTGCCTGGAAACTATCTGACAGGGGGAATCAGCCCCAGCATTTT. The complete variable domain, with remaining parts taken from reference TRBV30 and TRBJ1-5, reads SQTIHQWPATLVQPVGSPLSLECTVEGTSNPNLYWYRQAAGRGLQLLFYSVGIGQISSEVPQNLSASRPQDRQFILSSKKLLLSDSGFYLCAWKLSDRGNQPQHFGDGTRLSIL.

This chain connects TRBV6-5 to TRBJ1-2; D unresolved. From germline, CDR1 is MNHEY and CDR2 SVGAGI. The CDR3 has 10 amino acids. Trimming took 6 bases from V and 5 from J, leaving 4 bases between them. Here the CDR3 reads CASSIYGYTF. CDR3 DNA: TGTGCCAGCAGCATATATGGCTACACCTTC.

The CDR3 loop reads CASSGQPGKPQHF. For the CDR3, the DNA is TGTGCCAGTAGTGGACAGCCTGGAAAGCCCCAGCATTTT. J is TRBJ1-5 and V is TRBV19; D perhaps matches TRBD1 (6 bases). The ends were cut back, 5 bases at V and 8 bases at J, with 13 bases in the middle. Germline loops: CDR1 LNHDA, CDR2 SQIVND (reference sequence). This CDR3 has 13 residues.

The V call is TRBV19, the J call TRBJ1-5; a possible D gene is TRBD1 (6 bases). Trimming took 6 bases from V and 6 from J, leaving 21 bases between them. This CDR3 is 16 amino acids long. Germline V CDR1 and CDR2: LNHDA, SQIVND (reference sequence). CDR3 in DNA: TGTGCCAGTAGCCAGCCAACTAACCGGGGGCTTCAGCCCCAGCATTTT. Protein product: CASSQPTNRGLQPQHF.

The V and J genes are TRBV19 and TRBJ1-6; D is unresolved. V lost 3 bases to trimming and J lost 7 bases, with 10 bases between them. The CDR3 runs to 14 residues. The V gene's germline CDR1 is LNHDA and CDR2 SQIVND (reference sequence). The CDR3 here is CASSMEGANSPLHF. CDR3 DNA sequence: TGTGCCAGTAGTATGGAGGGAGCAAATTCACCCCTCCACTTT.

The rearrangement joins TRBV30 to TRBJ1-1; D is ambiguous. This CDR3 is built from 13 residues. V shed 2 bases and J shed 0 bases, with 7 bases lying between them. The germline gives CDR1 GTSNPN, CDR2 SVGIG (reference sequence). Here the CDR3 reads CAWSFGMNTEAFF. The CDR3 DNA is TGTGCCTGGAGTTTTGGGATGAACACTGAAGCTTTCTTT.